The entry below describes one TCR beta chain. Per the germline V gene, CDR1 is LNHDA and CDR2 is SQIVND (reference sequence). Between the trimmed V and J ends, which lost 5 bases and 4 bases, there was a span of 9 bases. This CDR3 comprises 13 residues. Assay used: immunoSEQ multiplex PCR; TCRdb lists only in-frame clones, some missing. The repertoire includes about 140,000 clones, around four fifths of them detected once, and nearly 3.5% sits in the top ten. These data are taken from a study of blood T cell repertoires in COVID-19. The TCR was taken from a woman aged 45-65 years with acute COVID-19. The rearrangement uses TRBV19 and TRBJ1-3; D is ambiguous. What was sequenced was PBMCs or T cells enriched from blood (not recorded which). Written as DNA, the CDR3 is TGTGCCAGTAGTCCAATGGAGGGAAACACCATATATTTT. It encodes CASSPMEGNTIYF.